This is a list of T cell receptor beta chains from one sample in a study of T cell changes during pregnancy in multiple sclerosis. Using immunoSEQ multiplex PCR, the repertoire was profiled, and TCRdb retains in-frame clones only, with some absent. The sample records tens of thousands of clones, 85% to 95% being singletons. Sample: peripheral blood, taken in the third trimester of pregnancy. These receptors were obtained from a female donor with multiple sclerosis, enrolled in a pregnancy study. Both conserved end residues are part of each CDR3. Each record gives: CDR3 protein, CDR3 DNA, D gene, V gene, clone size, J gene. D genes are given only for firm matches. Clone size is given for some rows only: seen once, a few or many times, or a class if the clone is expanded.

CDR3aa: CASSTGTSGNTIYF
CDR3nt: TGCGCCAGCAGCACCGGGACATCTGGAAACACCATATATTTT
d_gene: .
v_gene: TRBV5-1
abundance: .
j_gene: TRBJ1-3

CDR3aa: CASSLVGTSGRAEQFF
CDR3nt: TGTGCCAGCAGCTTGGTTGGGACTAGCGGGAGAGCTGAGCAGTTCTTC
d_gene: TRBD2
v_gene: TRBV5-4
abundance: once
j_gene: TRBJ2-1

CDR3aa: CATSRGAVAYNEQFF
CDR3nt: TGTGCCACCAGCAGGGGAGCGGTAGCTTACAATGAGCAGTTCTTC
d_gene: .
v_gene: TRBV15
abundance: .
j_gene: TRBJ2-1

CDR3aa: CASSLSGTVLNEKLFF
CDR3nt: TGTGCCAGCAGCTTATCCGGGACAGTCCTTAATGAAAAACTGTTTTTT
d_gene: TRBD1
v_gene: TRBV7-2
abundance: .
j_gene: TRBJ1-4

CDR3aa: CAWEKGTAYEQYF
CDR3nt: TGTGCCTGGGAGAAGGGGACAGCCTACGAGCAGTACTTC
d_gene: TRBD1
v_gene: TRBV30
abundance: once
j_gene: TRBJ2-7

CDR3aa: CASSAGLAGVYEQYF
CDR3nt: TGTGCCAGCAGCGCAGGACTAGCGGGAGTTTACGAGCAGTACTTC
d_gene: TRBD2
v_gene: TRBV7-8
abundance: .
j_gene: TRBJ2-7

CDR3aa: CASRIMGQLSYNEQFF
CDR3nt: TGTGCCAGCAGGATAATGGGACAGTTGTCTTACAATGAGCAGTTCTTC
d_gene: TRBD1
v_gene: TRBV28
abundance: .
j_gene: TRBJ2-1

CDR3aa: CASSENSGRVGEQFF
CDR3nt: TGTGCCAGCAGTGAAAATAGCGGGAGGGTCGGTGAGCAGTTCTTC
d_gene: TRBD2
v_gene: TRBV6-1
abundance: .
j_gene: TRBJ2-1

CDR3aa: CAISARTSGLTDTQYF
CDR3nt: TGTGCCATCAGTGCGCGGACTAGCGGGCTCACAGATACGCAGTATTTT
d_gene: TRBD2
v_gene: TRBV10-3
abundance: .
j_gene: TRBJ2-3

CDR3aa: CASSTGTSGPYEQYF
CDR3nt: TGTGCCAGCAGCACCGGGACTAGCGGCCCCTACGAGCAGTACTTC
d_gene: TRBD2
v_gene: TRBV13
abundance: .
j_gene: TRBJ2-7

CDR3aa: CASSARLGSGYEQYF
CDR3nt: TGTGCCAGCAGCGCGCGACTAGGATCGGGCTACGAGCAGTACTTC
d_gene: .
v_gene: TRBV9
abundance: .
j_gene: TRBJ2-7

CDR3aa: CASSYTLRANQPQHF
CDR3nt: TGTGCCAGCAGCTATACCTTGCGGGCCAATCAGCCCCAGCATTTT
d_gene: .
v_gene: TRBV28
abundance: .
j_gene: TRBJ1-5

CDR3aa: CASSHTSGANYEQYF
CDR3nt: TGTGCCAGCAGTCACACTAGCGGGGCAAACTACGAGCAGTACTTC
d_gene: TRBD2
v_gene: TRBV6-5
abundance: .
j_gene: TRBJ2-7

CDR3aa: CASSPRTSGVSYEQYF
CDR3nt: TGTGCCAGCAGCCCACGGACTAGCGGAGTTTCCTACGAGCAGTACTTC
d_gene: TRBD2
v_gene: TRBV14
abundance: .
j_gene: TRBJ2-7